Shown below are 15 T cell receptor beta chains from a single sample sequenced in a study of Ad26.COV2.S vaccination and SARS-CoV-2 variants. Treatment specified: over 15 received Ad26.COV2.S at low or high dose, single or two shots; roughly five received placebo; per-sample allocation not given. On day 63 after the first injection, vaccine and placebo recipients gave samples. Sequencing was performed with immunoSEQ multiplex PCR; in TCRdb, only in-frame clones are kept and a portion is missing. This sample has some 340,000 clones; about 86% occur once, and the top ten carry under 2%. The sequencing here drew on peripheral blood, taken in a trial of Ad26.COV2.S vaccine versus placebo. Receptors were obtained from a person aged 18-60 years who received the Ad26.COV2.S COVID-19 vaccine or a placebo.

The V and J genes are TRBV9 and TRBJ1-5, with 7 positions matching TRBD1. The CDR3 has 15 residues. With 0 bases clipped from V and 6 bases from J, the junction kept 6 bases outside the gene matches. The germline CDR1 and CDR2 sequences are SGDLS and YYNGEE. CDR3 sequence reads: CASSVGQGGGQPQHF. CDR3 nucleotide sequence: TGTGCCAGCAGCGTAGGGCAGGGGGGAGGTCAGCCCCAGCATTTT.

The CDR3 DNA reads TGTGCCAGCAGTTCGGGACTAGCGGGGGGAGATACGCAGTATTTT. Its protein is CASSSGLAGGDTQYF. The chain uses TRBV6-2 or TRBV6-3 and TRBJ2-3, with TRBD2 identical over 15 bases. J lost 5 bases, V lost 4 bases, and 1 base had no gene match. Looked up from germline, CDR1 is MNHEY and CDR2 is SVGEGT. The CDR3 runs 15 residues.

This clone was counted at least ten times. The chain has TRBV7-3 and TRBJ1-2; TRBD1 aligns across 7 bases. This CDR3 comprises 16 residues. Trimming removed 0 bases from V and 4 bases from J; junction bases left unmatched: 8. CDR1 is SGHTA and CDR2 is FQGTGA in the germline V gene. The CDR3 DNA reads as TGTGCCAGCAGCTTAACGCCCCAGACAGGGCCCTATGGCTACACCTTC. Its translation: CASSLTPQTGPYGYTF. Using reference TRBV7-3 and TRBJ1-2 for the parts outside the CDR3, the full variable domain is GAGVSQTPSNKVTEKGKYVELRCDPISGHTALYWYRQSLGQGPEFLIYFQGTGAADDSGLPNDRFFAVRPEGSVSTLKIQRTERGDSAVYLCASSLTPQTGPYGYTFGSGTRLTVV.

This rearrangement joins TRBV12-5 to TRBJ2-5; D remains unclear. Trimming took 1 base from V and 2 from J, leaving 5 bases between them. Germline CDR1 LGHNT, CDR2 FRNRAP. The CDR3 contains 13 residues. As DNA, the CDR3 is TGTGCTAGTGGTTTGGACACACAAGAGACCCAGTACTTC. Translation: CASGLDTQETQYF. The full variable domain, its missing parts supplied by reference TRBV12-5 and TRBJ2-5, is DARVTQTPRHKVTEMGQEVTMRCQPILGHNTVFWYRQTMMQGLELLAYFRNRAPLDDSGMPKDRFSAEMPDATLATLKIQPSEPRDSAVYFCASGLDTQETQYFGPGTRLLVL.

This rearrangement joins TRBV30 to TRBJ1-5, with 11 bases matching TRBD1. With 5 bases clipped from V and 0 bases from J, the junction kept 9 bases outside the gene matches. The germline V gene has CDR1 GTSNPN and CDR2 SVGIG (reference sequence). The CDR3 consists of 17 residues. The CDR3 protein is CAWSAGQGARSNQPQHF. As DNA, the CDR3 is TGTGCCTGGTCGGCAGGACAGGGGGCGCGTAGCAATCAGCCCCAGCATTTT.

The chain uses TRBV2 and TRBJ1-2; 9 bases line up with TRBD1. CDR3 length: 15 residues. The germline V gene encodes CDR1 SNHLY and CDR2 FYNNEI. The ends lost 6 bases at V and 5 bases at J; junction bases unmatched: 10. CDR3 DNA: TGTGCCAGCAGGGCCGGGACAGGGCCCACATATGGCTACACCTTC. Protein product: CASRAGTGPTYGYTF. Looking up the rest from reference TRBV2 and TRBJ1-2 gives the full variable domain: EPEVTQTPSHQVTQMGQEVILRCVPISNHLYFYWYRQILGQKVEFLVSFYNNEISEKSEIFDDQFSVERPDGSNFTLKIRSTKLEDSAMYFCASRAGTGPTYGYTFGSGTRLTVV.

V is TRBV3-1 (or the pseudogene TRBV3-2) and J is TRBJ2-7; 11 nucleotides match TRBD2. CDR1 LGHDT and CDR2 YNNKEL come from the germline V gene (reference sequence). The CDR3 is made up of 15 amino acids. The trim removed 4 bases at V and 1 base at J, leaving 3 bases unmatched. CDR3 residues: CASSPSGGISYEQYF. As DNA, the CDR3 is TGTGCCAGCAGCCCTAGCGGGGGGATTTCCTACGAGCAGTACTTC.

The CDR3 reads CASSTRNGAYEQYF. The CDR3 DNA is TGTGCCAGCAGCACGAGGAATGGGGCCTACGAGCAGTACTTC. The genes are TRBV7-2 and TRBJ2-7; D is uncertain. The CDR3 has 14 residues. Trimming took off 5 bases at V and 2 bases at J, with 13 bases between the two ends. From germline, CDR1 is SGHTA and CDR2 FQGNSA.

The chain links TRBV5-6 to TRBJ1-6; D is unclear. The V gene lost 3 bases and the J gene lost 4 bases, with 11 bases spanning the gap. The V gene's germline CDR1 is SGHDT and CDR2 YYEEEE. The CDR3 contains 15 residues. DNA of the CDR3: TGTGCCAGCAGCTCCGGGGTGGGTTATAATTCACCCCTCCACTTT. Its translation is CASSSGVGYNSPLHF.

The chain combines TRBV13 with TRBJ2-5; 15 bases are shared with TRBD2. V lost 5 bases and J lost 3; bases outside the gene matches: 4. The CDR3 runs to 16 residues. Germline V gene lookup returns CDR1 PRHDT and CDR2 FYEKMQ (reference sequence). This CDR3 is CASSPGLAGGEETQYF. As DNA, the CDR3 is TGTGCCAGCAGCCCTGGACTAGCGGGGGGGGAAGAGACCCAGTACTTC.

V is TRBV2 and J is TRBJ1-5; a possible D gene is TRBD1 (5 bases). The germline gives CDR1 SNHLY, CDR2 FYNNEI. Trimming shortened V by 4 bases and J by 2 bases, and 9 bases separated the two germline ends. This CDR3 region has 14 residues. CDR3: CASSVAGGNQPQHF. The CDR3 DNA follows: TGTGCCAGCAGTGTTGCGGGGGGCAATCAGCCCCAGCATTTT.

The chain employs TRBV5-1 and TRBJ1-1; no clear D gene. Trimming pared 6 bases from V and 0 bases from J, leaving 9 bases between. The CDR3 contains 13 residues. In germline, CDR1 is SGHRS, CDR2 YFSETQ. CDR3 residues: CASNLGLNTEAFF. The CDR3 coding sequence is TGCGCCAGCAACCTTGGGCTGAACACTGAAGCTTTCTTT.

The chain recombines TRBV6-5 with TRBJ1-1, with D possibly TRBD1 on 5 matching bases. CDR3 length: 14 residues. From germline, CDR1 is MNHEY and CDR2 SVGAGI. V dropped 3 bases and J dropped 2 bases, with 10 bases sitting between them. The chain's CDR3 is CASSYGTTNTEAFF. In nucleotides, the CDR3 is TGTGCCAGCAGTTATGGGACGACCAACACTGAAGCTTTCTTT.

The rearrangement joins TRBV2 to TRBJ2-5; D is ambiguous. V lost 4 bases to trimming and J lost 9 bases, with 18 bases between them. Germline V gene sequence: CDR1 SNHLY, CDR2 FYNNEI. The CDR3 is 14 amino acids. CDR3 coding DNA: TGTGCCAGCAGTGTGTCTTCAGATATTTGGGCCCAGTACTTC. Amino acids: CASSVSSDIWAQYF.

This clone was counted a few times. The CDR3 loop is CASSPSRGDWNTEAFF. The CDR3 bases are TGTGCCAGCTCACCATCGCGTGGTGATTGGAACACTGAAGCTTTCTTT. The chain couples TRBV18 to TRBJ1-1, with D unresolved. From germline, CDR1 is KGHSH and CDR2 LQKENI. This CDR3 has 16 amino acids. V lost 2 bases to trimming and J lost 1 base, with 14 bases between them.